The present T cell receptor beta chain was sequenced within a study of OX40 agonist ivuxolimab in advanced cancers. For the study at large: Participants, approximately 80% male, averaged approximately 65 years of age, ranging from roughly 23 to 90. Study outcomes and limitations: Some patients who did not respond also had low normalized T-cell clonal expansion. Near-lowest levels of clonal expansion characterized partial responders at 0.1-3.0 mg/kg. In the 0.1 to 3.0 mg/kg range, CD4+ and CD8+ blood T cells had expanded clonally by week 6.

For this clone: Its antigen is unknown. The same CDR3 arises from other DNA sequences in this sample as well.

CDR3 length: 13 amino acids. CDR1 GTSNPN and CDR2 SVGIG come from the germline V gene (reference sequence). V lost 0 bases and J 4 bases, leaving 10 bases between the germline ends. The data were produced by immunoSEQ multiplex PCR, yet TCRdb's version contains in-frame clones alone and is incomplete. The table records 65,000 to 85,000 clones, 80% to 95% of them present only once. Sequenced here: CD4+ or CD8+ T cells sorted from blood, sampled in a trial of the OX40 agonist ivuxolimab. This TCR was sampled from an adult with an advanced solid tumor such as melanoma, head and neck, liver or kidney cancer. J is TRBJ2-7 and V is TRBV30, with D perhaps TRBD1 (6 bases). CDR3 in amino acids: CAWSVRQGYEQYF. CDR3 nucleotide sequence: TGTGCCTGGAGTGTACGCCAGGGGTACGAGCAGTACTTC.